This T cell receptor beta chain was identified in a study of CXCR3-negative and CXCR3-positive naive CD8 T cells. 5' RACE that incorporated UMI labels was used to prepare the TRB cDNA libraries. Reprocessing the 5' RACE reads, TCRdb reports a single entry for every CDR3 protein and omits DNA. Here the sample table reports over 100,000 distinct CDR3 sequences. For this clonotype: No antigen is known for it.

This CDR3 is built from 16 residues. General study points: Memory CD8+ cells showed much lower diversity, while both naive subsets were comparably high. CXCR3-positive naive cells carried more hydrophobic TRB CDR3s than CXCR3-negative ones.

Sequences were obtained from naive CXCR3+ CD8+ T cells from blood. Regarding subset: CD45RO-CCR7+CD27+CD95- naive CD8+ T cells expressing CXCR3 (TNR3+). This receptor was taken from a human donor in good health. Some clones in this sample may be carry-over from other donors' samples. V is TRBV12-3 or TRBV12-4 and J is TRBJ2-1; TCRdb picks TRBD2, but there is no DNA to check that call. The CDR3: CASSPTGLAGYNEQFF.